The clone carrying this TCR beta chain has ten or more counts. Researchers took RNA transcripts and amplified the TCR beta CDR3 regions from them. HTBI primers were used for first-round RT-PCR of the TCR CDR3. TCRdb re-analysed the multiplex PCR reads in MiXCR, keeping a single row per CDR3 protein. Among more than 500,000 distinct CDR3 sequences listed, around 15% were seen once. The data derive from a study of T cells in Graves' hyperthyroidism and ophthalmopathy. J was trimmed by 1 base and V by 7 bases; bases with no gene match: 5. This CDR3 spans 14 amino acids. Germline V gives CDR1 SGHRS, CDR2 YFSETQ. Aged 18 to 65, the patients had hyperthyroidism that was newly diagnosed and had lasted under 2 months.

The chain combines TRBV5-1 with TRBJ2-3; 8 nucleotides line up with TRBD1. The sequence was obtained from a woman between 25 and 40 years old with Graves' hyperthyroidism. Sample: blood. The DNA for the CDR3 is TGCGCCAGCGGTTCGACAGGGGGCACAGATACGCAGTATTTT. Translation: CASGSTGGTDTQYF.